This TCR beta chain came from a study of cytomegalovirus exposure and HLA in healthy donors. Measured with immunoSEQ multiplex PCR; TCRdb has only the in-frame clones, and not every one. The profile covers under 200,000 clones, with 65% to 90% appearing a single time and approximately 2.2% taken by the ten largest. Germline V gene lookup returns CDR1 SGHNT and CDR2 YYREEE (reference sequence). With 4 bases removed from V and 8 bases from J, the gap between germline ends came to 18 bases. The CDR3 spans 15 residues. The sequenced sample consisted of PBMCs. The V call is TRBV5-4, the J call TRBJ1-4, with a weak D call TRBD1 (5 bases). This receptor was taken from a woman in her late teens or twenties in good health and CMV-seronegative. In nucleotides, the CDR3 is TGTGCCAGCAGCGGGCGGGGGGGAAGCGAAGAAAAACTGTTTTTT. It encodes CASSGRGGSEEKLFF.